Only a few counts were recorded for the clone carrying this T cell receptor beta chain. This sample is drawn from a study of blood T cell repertoires in COVID-19. Study background: Samples of COVID-19 (acute and convalescent) were obtained from the United States, Italy and Spain. In each case, the material was cDNA or gDNA derived from T cells, B-cell-depleted T cells, or PBMCs.

Source study methods: Amplification from reference gene primers served as the basis for estimated nucleated cell counts. This table comes from immunoSEQ multiplex PCR, and its TCRdb copy is limited to in-frame clones, with some not included. The DNA was the basis for D and trimming; V, J and clone size are from that table. The sample has hundreds of thousands of clones, roughly 87% seen once; the top ten hold 2% to 2.5%. The germline CDR1 and CDR2 sequences are LNHDA and SQIVND (reference sequence). Trimming cost V 0 bases and J 2 bases; bases outside gene matches: 3. The CDR3 runs to 16 residues. This clonotype originated in a woman in her fifties or sixties who had recovered from COVID-19. The V call is TRBV19, the J call TRBJ1-5; 8 nucleotides match TRBD1. The material sequenced was peripheral blood. The CDR3 reads CASSIDDRGGNQPQHF. The CDR3 bases are TGTGCCAGTAGTATAGACGACAGGGGAGGCAATCAGCCCCAGCATTTT.